This passage covers 13 T cell receptor beta chains from one sample sequenced in a study of T cell responses to AZD1222 COVID-19 vaccine. Here immunoSEQ multiplex PCR was the method, and the copy in TCRdb shows in-frame clones only, minus some. This sample has more than 150,000 clones, with 85% to 95% found just once. Sequencing was performed on peripheral blood, taken on day 0 of AZD1222 vaccination. Every receptor here comes from an adult in good health.

This clone occurred once. This chain joins TRBV7-9 and TRBJ1-2; no reliable D call. CDR1 and CDR2 (germline): SEHNR, FQNEAQ (reference sequence). The CDR3 is 13 amino acids. V was clipped by 1 base and J by 4 bases, with 7 bases between them. CDR3 in DNA: TGTGCCAGCAGCTTAGATATAGCCTATGGCTACACCTTC. Its translation: CASSLDIAYGYTF.

This clone was recorded only once. The V gene is TRBV4-1, the J gene TRBJ2-7; possibly TRBD2 for D (5 bases). The CDR3 totals 15 residues. Trimming took 3 bases from V and 0 from J, leaving 12 bases between them. Germline CDR1 reads MGHRA; CDR2 reads YSYEKL. CDR3: CASSQQTGSSYEQYV. The CDR3 DNA reads TGCGCCAGCAGCCAGCAGACGGGGAGCTCCTACGAGCAGTACGTC.

The V gene is TRBV12-3 or TRBV12-4, the J gene TRBJ1-1; D is unclear. This CDR3 contains 11 residues. V was cut by 5 bases and J by 4 bases, with 5 bases left in between. As DNA, the CDR3 is TGTGCCAGCAGTCACCCCACTGAAGCTTTCTTT. This codes for CASSHPTEAFF.

The chain employs TRBV19 and TRBJ1-4; D not certain. V lost 3 bases to trimming and J lost 16 bases, with 18 bases between them. The CDR3 consists of 13 residues. Per the germline V gene, CDR1 is LNHDA and CDR2 is SQIVND (reference sequence). The CDR3, as DNA: TGTGCCAGTAGTATTTTGCCGGAAGAGCTTCAGTTTTTT. Its translation: CASSILPEELQFF.

The gene calls are TRBV19 and TRBJ1-1, with D uncertain. Looked up from germline, CDR1 is LNHDA and CDR2 is SQIVND (reference sequence). The CDR3 runs 13 residues. Trimming removed 2 bases from V and 1 base from J, with 5 bases in between. The CDR3 DNA reads TGTGCCAGTAGTATACCAGGGAACACTGAAGCTTTCTTT. This sequence encodes CASSIPGNTEAFF. Full variable domain (missing parts from reference TRBV19 and TRBJ1-1): DGGITQSPKYLFRKEGQNVTLSCEQNLNHDAMYWYRQDPGQGLRLIYYSQIVNDFQKGDIAEGYSVSREKKESFPLTVTSAQKNPTAFYLCASSIPGNTEAFFGQGTRLTVV.

The gene calls are TRBV2 and TRBJ1-6; D not certain. The CDR3 totals 14 residues. Per germline, CDR1 SNHLY and CDR2 FYNNEI. V lost 2 bases to trimming and J lost 10 bases, with 12 bases between them. The DNA of the CDR3 is TGTGCCAGCAGTGAACTCGGCCCAACATCACCCCTCCACTTT. Its translation is CASSELGPTSPLHF.

The chain uses TRBV6-6 and TRBJ2-5, with D possibly being TRBD2 (5 bases). V was trimmed by 4 bases and J by 1 base, leaving 10 bases between them. Germline V gene data show CDR1 as MNHNY and CDR2 as SVGAGI (reference sequence). The CDR3 consists of 14 residues. CDR3 DNA sequence: TGTGCCAGCAGTTTCTCGGGATTCCAAGAGACCCAGTACTTC. Residues: CASSFSGFQETQYF.

The V call is TRBV3-1 (or the pseudogene TRBV3-2), the J call TRBJ2-3, with D unresolved. The CDR3 has 12 residues. The V gene's germline CDR1 is LGHDT and CDR2 YNNKEL (reference sequence). The V end was cut by 8 bases, the J end by 7 bases, with 13 bases between. The CDR3 loop is CASSPGPYTQYF. DNA for the CDR3: TGTGCCAGCTCCCCTGGTCCCTATACGCAGTATTTT.

This rearrangement joins TRBV5-6 to TRBJ1-2, with unresolved D. Germline lookup yields CDR1 SGHDT and CDR2 YYEEEE. This CDR3 comprises 12 residues. Trimming took off 0 bases at V and 7 bases at J, with 7 bases between the two ends. The CDR3 sequence is CASSLDRVGYTF. CDR3 sequence (DNA): TGTGCCAGCAGCTTGGACCGGGTTGGCTACACCTTC.

The J gene is TRBJ2-2, the V gene TRBV25-1; D might be TRBD2 (5 bases). Germline CDR1 MGHDK, CDR2 SYGVNS. V was pared by 1 base and J by 5 bases, with 11 bases between. CDR3 length equals 15 residues. The CDR3 sequence is CASSESLVVTGELFF. CDR3 DNA sequence: TGTGCCAGCAGTGAATCACTAGTGGTGACCGGGGAGCTGTTTTTT.

The chain uses TRBV5-4 and TRBJ1-1; 9 nucleotides match TRBD1. Germline V gene sequence: CDR1 SGHNT, CDR2 YYREEE (reference sequence). Trimming removed 3 bases from V and 0 bases from J; junction bases left unmatched: 6. The CDR3 totals 16 residues. Here the CDR3 reads CASSWGQGIMNTEAFF. As DNA, the CDR3 is TGTGCCAGCAGCTGGGGACAGGGAATAATGAACACTGAAGCTTTCTTT.

The chain has TRBV4-1 and TRBJ2-7; TRBD1 is a possible D gene (6 bases). The CDR3 is made up of 12 amino acids. Trimming cost V 4 bases and J 6 bases, with 10 bases left between them. Germline lookup yields CDR1 MGHRA and CDR2 YSYEKL. The CDR3, as DNA: TGCGCCAGCAGCCCAACAGGGATCGAGCAGTACTTC. Protein: CASSPTGIEQYF.

The sample holds a few counts of this clone. The gene calls are TRBV10-1 and TRBJ2-7; either TRBD1 or TRBD2 may fit D (5 bases each). Germline V gene lookup returns CDR1 WNHNN and CDR2 SYGVQD (reference sequence). Trimming removed 8 bases at V and 5 bases at J, with 19 bases between. This CDR3 spans 14 amino acids. The CDR3 sequence is CASDRGPAGHEQYV. The CDR3 DNA is TGCGCCAGCGATAGGGGCCCCGCGGGCCACGAGCAGTACGTC.